This entry is about one T cell receptor (beta chain). Some clones are missing from TCRdb's copy, which holds only in-frame ones; the method was immunoSEQ multiplex PCR. The sample records just over 40,000 clones, 88% being singletons. These data come from a study of OX40 agonist ivuxolimab in advanced cancers. Germline V gene sequence: CDR1 SEHNR, CDR2 FQNEAQ (reference sequence). The V end lost 1 base, the J end lost 3 bases, and 12 bases lay between the germline ends. The CDR3 extends over 15 amino acids. Sample: CD4+ or CD8+ T cells sorted from blood, taken in a trial of the OX40 agonist ivuxolimab. V and J are TRBV7-9 and TRBJ2-5, with a tentative D call TRBD2 (5 bases). The sequence derives from an adult with an advanced solid tumor such as melanoma, head and neck, liver or kidney cancer. The CDR3 region has the DNA TGTGCCAGCAGCTTAGAGGCGGGTAGGGAAGAGACCCAGTACTTC. Translated: CASSLEAGREETQYF.